Listed below are T cell receptor beta chains from one sample, sequenced in a study of blood T cell repertoires in COVID-19. Profiling relied on immunoSEQ multiplex PCR, and the TCRdb table lists in-frame clones only, not all of them. The data contain 150,000 to 200,000 clones, roughly four fifths of them singletons. Source material: peripheral blood. These receptors were collected from a human donor with acute or convalescent COVID-19. The donor label of this sample is uncertain. Both conserved end residues are part of each CDR3. Expanded clones are given a class, and other clones once, few, many or no size at all.

NA TRBJ1-2 TRBV7-9 CASSLEAGGKGYTF
NA TRBJ2-3 TRBV2 CASSEGGRAKDTQYF
NA TRBJ2-6 TRBV5-4 CASSLGGQLSGANVLTF
NA TRBJ2-3 TRBV18 CASSSTVASTDTQYF
few TRBJ2-7 TRBV19 CASSPLVAGSYEQYF
NA TRBJ2-2 TRBV3-1/TRBV3-2 CASSLLAGRDTGELFF
few TRBJ1-2 TRBV2 CASSLNRGPRNGYTF
NA TRBJ2-1 TRBV3-1/TRBV3-2 CASSQGVSGSEQFF
NA TRBJ2-6 TRBV5-6 CASSRGGGSGANVLTF
NA TRBJ1-1 TRBV27 CASSLRLSGEAFF
few TRBJ1-4 TRBV5-5 CASSPRGGATNEKLFF
NA TRBJ1-1 TRBV6-1 CASSEVGRGANTEAFF
NA TRBJ2-5 TRBV19 CASSFGAGARGQETQYF
NA TRBJ1-1 TRBV7-6 CASSLGQGNTEAFF
NA TRBJ2-3 TRBV4-3 CASSQVLAGGRVTSTDTQYF
NA TRBJ2-7 TRBV5-1 CASSIGQGPYEQYF
NA TRBJ2-3 TRBV29-1 CSVVFSGGSTDTQYF
once TRBJ2-1 TRBV6-6 CASSYFSGAGNEQFF
NA TRBJ2-7 TRBV10-3 CAISEGLADYEQYF
NA TRBJ1-1 TRBV2 CASSGLGGNTEAFF
NA TRBJ2-1 TRBV9 CASSVRDRLYNEQFF
NA TRBJ2-2 TRBV6-6 CASSYSGLAGTGELFF
once TRBJ1-5 TRBV10-3 CANQGAKGQPQHF
once TRBJ2-2 TRBV6-2/TRBV6-3 CASSLSGRAATGELFF
NA TRBJ1-4 TRBV7-9 CASRPGTGGEKLFF
NA TRBJ1-2 TRBV3-1/TRBV3-2 CASSQDGGSWSQGNGYTF
NA TRBJ1-2 TRBV30 CAWSEQGYYGYTF
NA TRBJ2-6 TRBV19 CATHGTRAGAGANVLTF
NA TRBJ1-5 TRBV7-2 CASNPSPRGHQPQHF
NA TRBJ2-5 TRBV5-5 CASSLLAGLQETQYF
NA TRBJ1-1 TRBV10-1 CASSSDLNTEAFF
NA TRBJ1-3 TRBV7-2 CASRGASGNTIYF
once TRBJ2-7 TRBV9 CASSAPSGTLNF
NA TRBJ1-4 TRBV29-1 CSVEGGFF
NA TRBJ2-5 TRBV7-6 CASSRGSRRGGQETQYF
NA TRBJ2-5 TRBV29-1 CSVSSGRARETQYF
once TRBJ1-3 TRBV30 CAWTQTGIQNTIYF
NA TRBJ2-3 TRBV9 CASSASTGVGTDTQYF
NA TRBJ2-1 TRBV19 CASSPRDTFYNEQFF
NA TRBJ2-7 TRBV3-1/TRBV3-2 CASSRSYYEQYF